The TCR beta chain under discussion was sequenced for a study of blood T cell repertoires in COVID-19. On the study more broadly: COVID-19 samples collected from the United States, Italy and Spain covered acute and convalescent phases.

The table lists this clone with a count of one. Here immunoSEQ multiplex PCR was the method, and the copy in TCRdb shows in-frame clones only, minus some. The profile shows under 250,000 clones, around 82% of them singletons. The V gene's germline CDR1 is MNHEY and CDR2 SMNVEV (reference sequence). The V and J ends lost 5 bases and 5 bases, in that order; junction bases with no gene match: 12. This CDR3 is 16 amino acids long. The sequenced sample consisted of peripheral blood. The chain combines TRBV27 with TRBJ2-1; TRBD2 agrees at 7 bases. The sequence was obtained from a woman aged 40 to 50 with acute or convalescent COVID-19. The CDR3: CASSPFGGGPNNEQFF. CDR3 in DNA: TGTGCCAGCAGTCCCTTTGGGGGAGGGCCCAACAATGAGCAGTTCTTC.